The clone carrying this T cell receptor (beta chain) was found a few times. Other DNA sequences from this sample encode an identical CDR3 as well. In the original analysis: Counts of nucleated cells, estimated from reference gene primer amplification, were obtained. Assay used: immunoSEQ multiplex PCR; TCRdb lists only in-frame clones, some missing. V and J calls and clone size are those listed in that table; D and trimming were worked out from the DNA. Of approximately 240,000 clones in the sample, around 82% are singletons; the top ten hold 3%. The data were taken from a study of blood T cell repertoires in COVID-19. Overall study: The United States, Italy and Spain supplied acute and convalescent COVID-19 samples. T cells, B-cell-depleted T cells, or PBMCs supplied cDNA or gDNA.

V gave up 0 bases and J gave up 5 bases; unmatched junction bases: 1. The CDR3 is made up of 14 amino acids. Germline values: CDR1 MNHNY, CDR2 SVGAGI (reference sequence). Sequenced input: peripheral blood. The rearrangement joins TRBV6-6 to TRBJ1-5; 7 nucleotides agree with TRBD1. The TCR was taken from a woman aged 25 to 39 who had recovered from COVID-19. The CDR3 protein is CASSYSQGYQPQHF. The CDR3 region has the DNA TGTGCCAGCAGTTACTCACAGGGGTATCAGCCCCAGCATTTT.